The following is a T cell receptor beta chain sequence with its context. Single viable CD3+CD4+CD8-CD45RO+ cells were sorted as the memory CD4+ T cells. The V and J ends lost 5 bases and 7 bases, in that order; junction bases with no gene match: 9. The CDR3 is 16 amino acids. Germline V gives CDR1 SGDLS, CDR2 YYNGEE. TCRdb's copy holds only in-frame clones and misses some; the assay was immunoSEQ multiplex PCR. The table lists under 40,000 clones, around 79% of them singletons. The entry originates in a study of memory CD4+ T cells and cytomegalovirus serostatus. The TCR comes from an adult in good health and CMV-seropositive. Sample: memory CD4+ T cells from blood. This rearrangement joins TRBV9 to TRBJ2-1; 13 nucleotides align to TRBD2. The CDR3 spells CASSDPGTSGDNEQFF. As DNA, the CDR3 is TGTGCCAGCAGTGATCCCGGGACTAGCGGGGATAATGAGCAGTTCTTC.